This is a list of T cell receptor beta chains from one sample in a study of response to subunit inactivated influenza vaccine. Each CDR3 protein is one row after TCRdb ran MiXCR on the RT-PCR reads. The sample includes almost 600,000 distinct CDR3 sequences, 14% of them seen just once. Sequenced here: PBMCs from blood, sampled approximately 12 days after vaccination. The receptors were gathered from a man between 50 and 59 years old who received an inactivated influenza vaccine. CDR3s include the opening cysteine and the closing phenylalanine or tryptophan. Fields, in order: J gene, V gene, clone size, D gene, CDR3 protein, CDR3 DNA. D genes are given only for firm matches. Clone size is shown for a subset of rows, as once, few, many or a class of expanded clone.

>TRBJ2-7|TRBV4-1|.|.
CASSHRSFPGYEQYF
TGCGCCAGCAGCCACCGCAGTTTCCCCGGTTACGAGCAGTACTTC
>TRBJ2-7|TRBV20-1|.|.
CSAREHWEQYF
TGCAGTGCTAGAGAGCATTGGGAGCAGTACTTC
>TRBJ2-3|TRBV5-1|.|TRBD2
CASSFSGGPDTQYF
TGCGCCAGCAGCTTCTCGGGGGGGCCAGATACGCAGTATTTT
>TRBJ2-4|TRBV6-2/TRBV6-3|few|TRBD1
CASSSNGQGKNIQYF
TGTGCCAGCAGTTCTAACGGACAGGGGAAAAACATTCAGTACTTC
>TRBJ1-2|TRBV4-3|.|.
CASSQDPYRNYGYTF
TGCGCCAGCAGCCAAGATCCGTACAGGAACTATGGCTACACCTTC
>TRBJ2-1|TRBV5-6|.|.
CASFRDYNEQFF
TGTGCCAGCTTCCGGGACTACAATGAGCAGTTCTTC
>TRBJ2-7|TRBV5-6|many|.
CASSLSAGGTFEQYF
TGTGCCAGCAGCTTGTCGGCGGGTGGGACTTTCGAGCAGTACTTC
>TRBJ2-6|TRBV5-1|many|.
CASSLDNSGANVLTF
TGCGCCAGCAGCTTGGACAACTCTGGGGCCAACGTCCTGACTTTC
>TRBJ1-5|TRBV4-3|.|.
CASSQDPGESNQPQHF
TGCGCCAGCAGCCAAGACCCGGGGGAGAGCAATCAGCCCCAGCATTTT
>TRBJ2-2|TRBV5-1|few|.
CASSLEAGKTGELFF
TGCGCCAGCAGCTTGGAGGCAGGGAAAACCGGGGAGCTGTTTTTT
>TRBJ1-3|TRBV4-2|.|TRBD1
CASSQFRPGQIRGNTIYF
TGTGCCAGCAGCCAATTCCGACCGGGACAGATTAGAGGAAACACCATATATTTT
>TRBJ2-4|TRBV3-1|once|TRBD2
CASSRDPRLAVSLQNF
TGTGCCAGCAGCCGAGACCCCAGACTAGCGGTTTCTCTTCAGAACTTC
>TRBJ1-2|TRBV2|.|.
CASSEPGHGLYQNYGYTF
TGTGCCAGCAGTGAACCTGGACACGGGCTATACCAGAACTATGGCTACACCTTC
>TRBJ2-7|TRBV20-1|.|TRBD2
CSAREPSGLSSYEQYF
TGCAGTGCTAGAGAGCCTAGCGGTCTGAGCTCCTACGAGCAGTACTTC
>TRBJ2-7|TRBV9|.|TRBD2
CASSVGLAGDEQYF
TGTGCCAGCAGCGTTGGACTAGCGGGAGACGAGCAGTACTTC
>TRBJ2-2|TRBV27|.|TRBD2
CASRPQGRGGGELFF
TGTGCCAGCAGACCCCAAGGTCGGGGGGGAGGGGAGCTGTTTTTT
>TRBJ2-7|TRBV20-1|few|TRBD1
CSASKTGDTNEQYF
TGCAGTGCCAGCAAAACAGGGGATACGAACGAGCAGTACTTC
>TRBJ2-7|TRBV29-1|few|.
CSVAVATSSEQYF
TGCAGCGTTGCGGTAGCAACTTCCTCTGAGCAGTACTTC
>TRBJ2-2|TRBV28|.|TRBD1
CASSFLTGRGNTGELFF
TGTGCCAGCAGTTTCCTGACAGGGAGAGGGAACACCGGGGAGCTGTTTTTT
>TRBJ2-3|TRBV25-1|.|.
CASLYGDTQYF
TGTGCCAGCCTGTATGGGGATACGCAGTATTTT
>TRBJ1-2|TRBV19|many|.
CASSYGAYGYTF
TGTGCCAGTAGTTACGGGGCCTATGGCTACACCTTC
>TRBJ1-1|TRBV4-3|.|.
CASSQDYPRGEGTEAFF
TGCGCCAGCAGCCAAGATTACCCTCGGGGAGAGGGCACTGAAGCTTTCTTT
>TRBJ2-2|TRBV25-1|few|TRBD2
CASSAGGYTGELFF
TGTGCCAGCAGCGCGGGGGGGTACACCGGGGAGCTGTTTTTT
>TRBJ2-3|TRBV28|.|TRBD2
CASSFYAGIAGATDTQYF
TGTGCCAGCAGTTTTTATGCCGGCATAGCGGGGGCCACAGATACGCAGTATTTT
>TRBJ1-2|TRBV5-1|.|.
CASSLEGRTLYGYTF
TGCGCCAGCAGCTTGGAGGGACGGACTCTCTATGGCTACACCTTC
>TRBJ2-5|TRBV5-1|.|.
CASSLVLSETQYF
TGCGCCAGCAGCTTGGTGCTATCGGAGACCCAGTACTTC
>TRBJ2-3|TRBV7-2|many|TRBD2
CASSLAGGQDTQYF
TGTGCCAGCAGCCTAGCGGGGGGTCAAGATACGCAGTATTTT
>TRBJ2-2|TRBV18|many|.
CASTGTIRSTGELFF
TGTGCCAGCACAGGGACAATCCGGAGCACCGGGGAGCTGTTTTTT
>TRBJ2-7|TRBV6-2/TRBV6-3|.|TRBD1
CASSGQSFYEQYF
TGTGCCAGTTCGGGACAGAGCTTTTACGAGCAGTACTTC
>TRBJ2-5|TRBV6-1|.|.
CASGKPDQETQYF
TGTGCCAGCGGTAAACCGGACCAAGAGACCCAGTACTTC
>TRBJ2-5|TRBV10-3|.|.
CAIGGMGKTQYF
TGTGCCATCGGGGGCATGGGAAAGACCCAGTACTTC
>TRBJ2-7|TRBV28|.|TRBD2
CASSTSGRAPYEQYF
TGTGCCAGCAGTACTAGCGGGAGGGCCCCCTACGAGCAGTACTTC
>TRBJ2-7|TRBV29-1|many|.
CSGGSGTPTGEQYF
TGCAGCGGTGGATCCGGGACTCCGACTGGGGAGCAGTACTTC
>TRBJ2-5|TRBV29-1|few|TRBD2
CSAGTSGKETQYF
TGCAGCGCCGGGACTAGCGGGAAAGAGACCCAGTACTTC
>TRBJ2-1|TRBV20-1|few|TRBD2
CSASGMRRAGGGEQFF
TGCAGTGCTAGTGGAATGCGGAGGGCGGGAGGGGGTGAGCAGTTCTTC
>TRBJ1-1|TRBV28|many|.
CASNLGAMNTEAFF
TGTGCCAGCAATTTAGGGGCCATGAACACTGAAGCTTTCTTT
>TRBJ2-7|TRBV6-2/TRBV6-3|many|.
CASSDPYEQYF
TGTGCCAGCAGTGACCCCTACGAGCAGTACTTC
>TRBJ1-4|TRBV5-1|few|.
CASSLSARLEEKLFF
TGCGCCAGCAGCTTATCGGCTCGCCTTGAAGAAAAACTGTTTTTT
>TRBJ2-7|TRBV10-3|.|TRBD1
CARSRDRDYEQYF
TGTGCCAGGTCCCGGGACAGGGACTACGAGCAGTACTTC
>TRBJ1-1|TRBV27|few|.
CASIPGQSFTEAFF
TGTGCCAGCATCCCGGGACAATCGTTCACTGAAGCTTTCTTT
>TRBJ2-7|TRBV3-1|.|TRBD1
CASSLGTGASYEQYF
TGTGCCAGCAGCCTGGGGACAGGGGCTTCCTACGAGCAGTACTTC
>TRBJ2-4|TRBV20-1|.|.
CSASRGSSLAKNIQYF
TGCAGTGCTAGTAGGGGAAGCTCCCTAGCCAAAAACATTCAGTACTTC
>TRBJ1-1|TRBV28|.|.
CASSFHSGAHTEAFF
TGTGCCAGCAGTTTCCATTCAGGGGCTCACACTGAAGCTTTCTTT
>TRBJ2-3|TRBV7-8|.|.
CASHMGVPLSSSTDTQYF
TGTGCCAGCCACATGGGTGTTCCCCTTTCTTCTAGCACAGATACGCAGTATTTT
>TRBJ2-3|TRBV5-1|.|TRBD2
CASSLEVAGETDTQYF
TGCGCCAGCAGCTTGGAGGTAGCGGGAGAGACAGATACGCAGTATTTT
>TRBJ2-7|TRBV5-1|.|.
CASSLDIEQYF
TGCGCCAGCAGCTTGGATATCGAGCAGTACTTC
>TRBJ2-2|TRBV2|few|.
CASRLPGPNTGELFF
TGTGCCAGCAGGTTACCGGGGCCTAACACCGGGGAGCTGTTTTTT
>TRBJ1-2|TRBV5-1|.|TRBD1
CASSPGQGGYYGYTF
TGCGCCAGCAGCCCCGGACAGGGCGGGTACTATGGCTACACCTTC
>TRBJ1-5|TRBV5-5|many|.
CASSFGTLFNQPQHF
TGTGCCAGCAGCTTTGGCACCCTTTTCAATCAGCCCCAGCATTTT
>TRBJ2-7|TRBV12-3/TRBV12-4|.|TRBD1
CASSFGQGHEQYF
TGTGCCAGCAGTTTCGGACAGGGCCACGAGCAGTACTTC
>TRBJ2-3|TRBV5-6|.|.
CASSLGGGFADTQYF
TGTGCCAGCAGCTTGGGCGGTGGGTTTGCAGATACGCAGTATTTT
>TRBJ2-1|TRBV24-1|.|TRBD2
CATSDAGGVAYNEQFF
TGTGCCACCAGTGATGCGGGGGGAGTGGCCTACAATGAGCAGTTCTTC